This T cell receptor (beta chain) was recorded in a study of cytotoxic CD8 clonotypes in ibrutinib-treated CLL. Overall study: Patients attained about 25 partial and 2 complete responses; at median approximately 70 months, roughly 15 remained remitted while approximately 12 progressed.

Clones were sequenced by immunoSEQ multiplex PCR, and TCRdb holds only the in-frame ones, with some missing. The table has hundreds of thousands of clones, under 75% seen once. The sample holds one count of this clone. The V and J ends lost 4 bases and 3 bases, in that order; junction bases with no gene match: 5. From germline, CDR1 is SGHDT and CDR2 YYEEEE. This CDR3 comprises 16 residues. The chain employs TRBV5-6 and TRBJ2-2; 11 bases align to TRBD1. The input for sequencing was PBMCs, taken after 24 months of ibrutinib treatment. This sequence originates from a human donor with chronic lymphocytic leukemia. The CDR3 DNA follows: TGTGCCAGCAGCCTGGACAGGGGGCAAGACACCGGGGAGCTGTTTTTT. This translates into CASSLDRGQDTGELFF.